A single T cell receptor (beta chain) is shown here with its context. The antigen is unknown. The ends were cut back, 2 bases at V and 7 bases at J, with 13 bases in the middle. Germline CDR1 SGHRS, CDR2 YFSETQ. The CDR3 runs to 14 residues. Here immunoSEQ multiplex PCR was the method, and the copy in TCRdb shows in-frame clones only, minus some. The top ten clones hold roughly 2.5% of a sample with roughly 100,000 clones, more than 75% of them seen once. In chemo-refractory metastatic non-small-cell lung cancer, patients got ipilimumab CTLA-4 blockade together with focal radiation. The record originates from a study of radiotherapy plus CTLA-4 blockade in lung cancer. Study as a whole: Patients showed objective responses in 15% to 20% of cases and disease control in 25% to 40%.

General study findings and limits: In blood, TCR clones derived from the tumor expanded after radiotherapy plus ipilimumab. Dynamics of early blood T cell clones, together with interferon-beta, were reportedly the best predictors of response.

This receptor was obtained from a human donor with non-small cell lung cancer that progressed on radiotherapy plus ipilimumab. Some clones in this sample may be carry-over from other donors' samples. The source material was peripheral blood, sampled from a patient treated with radiotherapy plus ipilimumab. The chain joins TRBV5-1 to TRBJ1-5; weak D call: TRBD1 (6 bases). The CDR3 DNA follows: TGCGCCAGCAGCTTACAGGGTTCAGGCCAGCCCCAGCATTTT. Its protein product is CASSLQGSGQPQHF.